Listed here are 10 T cell receptor beta chains from one sample, sequenced in a study of blood T cell repertoires in COVID-19. Assay used: immunoSEQ multiplex PCR; TCRdb lists only in-frame clones, some missing. Of fewer than 95,000 clones listed, under 90% are singletons. Sequencing input: peripheral blood. All receptors derive from a human donor in a cohort sampled during active COVID-19.

The J gene is TRBJ1-2, the V gene TRBV6-1, with D perhaps TRBD1 (5 bases). The V end lost 0 bases, the J end lost 5 bases, and 7 bases lay between the germline ends. The germline V gene encodes CDR1 MNHNS and CDR2 SASEGT. The CDR3 totals 13 residues. The CDR3 DNA sequence: TGTGCCAGCAGTGAAGCGAAGGGGTATGGCTACACCTTC. Translation gives CASSEAKGYGYTF.

This chain uses TRBV11-1 with TRBJ2-3; D uncertain. Germline CDR1 reads SGHAT; CDR2 reads FQDESV (reference sequence). The CDR3 extends over 15 amino acids. Trimming pared 3 bases from V and 1 base from J, leaving 11 bases between. The CDR3 DNA is TGTGCCAGCAGCTTGAGTCTAGATCGCACAGATACGCAGTATTTT. Its translation: CASSLSLDRTDTQYF.

This chain links TRBV13 with TRBJ1-1; 7 nucleotides match TRBD1. The length of the CDR3 is 15 residues. From germline, CDR1 is PRHDT and CDR2 FYEKMQ (reference sequence). V shed 5 bases, J shed 1 base, and the junction held 7 bases outside the gene matches. The CDR3 loop reads CASSPRQGGNTEAFF. The CDR3 bases are TGTGCCAGCAGCCCTCGACAGGGTGGGAACACTGAAGCTTTCTTT.

The rearrangement uses TRBV27 and TRBJ1-2; D is perhaps TRBD1 (6 bases). The CDR3 sequence is 14 residues long. CDR1 and CDR2 (germline): MNHEY, SMNVEV (reference sequence). Trimming took 5 bases from V and 4 from J, leaving 14 bases between them. CDR3 loop: CASSPQGSSYGYTF. The CDR3 nucleotides read TGTGCCAGCAGTCCTCAGGGGTCTAGCTATGGCTACACCTTC.

V and J are TRBV7-9 and TRBJ2-5, with a tentative D call TRBD2 (5 bases). V was clipped by 7 bases and J by 1 base, with 10 bases between them. The length of the CDR3 is 13 residues. Germline assignment: CDR1 SEHNR and CDR2 FQNEAQ (reference sequence). The CDR3 region has the DNA TGTGCCAGCAACATGGACTCCCAAGAGACCCAGTACTTC. It is translated as CASNMDSQETQYF.

This rearrangement joins TRBV28 to TRBJ2-7; D is undetermined. CDR1 and CDR2 (germline): MDHEN, SYDVKM. V gave up 4 bases and J gave up 2 bases, with 6 bases separating them. CDR3 size: 12 residues. The CDR3 loop reads CASSWATYEQYF. The CDR3 bases are TGTGCCAGCAGTTGGGCGACCTACGAGCAGTACTTC.

The V call is TRBV11-2, the J call TRBJ2-1, with 12 bases aligning to TRBD1. The germline V gene has CDR1 SGHAT and CDR2 FQNNGV. V was clipped by 4 bases and J by 6 bases; unmatched bases: 4. CDR3 length equals 15 residues. The CDR3 protein is CASSYGTGGFNEQFF. The CDR3 DNA sequence: TGTGCCAGCAGCTATGGGACAGGGGGCTTCAATGAGCAGTTCTTC.

The chain joins TRBV7-3 to TRBJ2-3; tentative D call: TRBD2 (6 bases). The CDR3 has 12 amino acids. V lost 11 bases and J lost 1, with 10 bases in between. CDR1 and CDR2 (germline): SGHTA, FQGTGA. CDR3 sequence (DNA): TGTGCCTCGGGACTCCGCACAGATACGCAGTATTTT. As protein: CASGLRTDTQYF.

The chain combines TRBV3-1 (or the pseudogene TRBV3-2) with TRBJ2-7; D is perhaps TRBD2 (6 bases). Germline V gene lookup returns CDR1 LGHDT and CDR2 YNNKEL (reference sequence). The CDR3 is made up of 16 amino acids. Trimming took off 6 bases at V and 7 bases at J, with 25 bases between the two ends. CDR3 sequence: CASSRVTSRPGSEQYF. The DNA for the CDR3 is TGTGCCAGCAGTCGAGTCACTAGCCGGCCAGGTTCGGAGCAGTACTTC.

The chain joins TRBV30 to TRBJ1-5; D gene unclear. This CDR3 is 13 amino acids long. The V gene's germline CDR1 is GTSNPN and CDR2 SVGIG (reference sequence). Trimming stripped 0 bases from V and 5 bases from J, with 8 bases between. For the CDR3, the DNA is TGTGCCTGGAGTGTCGGGATCGATCAGCCCCAGCATTTT. Amino acid sequence: CAWSVGIDQPQHF.